This is a list of T cell receptor beta chains from one sample in a study of cytomegalovirus exposure and HLA in healthy donors. Generated by immunoSEQ multiplex PCR, the TCRdb table keeps only in-frame clones and is missing some. Of some 130,000 clones detected, roughly three quarters appear once; the ten largest clones hold 2% to 2.5%. The specimen was PBMCs. All receptors derive from a young man in good health and CMV-seronegative. Each CDR3 is given with its conserved first and last residue. A D gene is named only where the DNA matches it firmly. Not all rows give a size; the values are once, few, many and, for expanded clones, a class.

TRBV28	14	NA	NA	TRBJ2-7	CASKSDRRSYEQYF	TGTGCCAGCAAATCCGACAGGAGATCCTACGAGCAGTACTTC
TRBV4-2	16	NA	TRBD1	TRBJ2-1	CASSQSRGQGADEQFF	TGTGCCAGCAGCCAATCTAGGGGACAGGGAGCCGATGAGCAGTTCTTC
TRBV5-1	16	NA	TRBD2	TRBJ2-1	CASSLTAGGIYNEQFF	TGCGCCAGCAGCTTGACAGCGGGAGGAATTTACAATGAGCAGTTCTTC
TRBV7-9	14	NA	NA	TRBJ2-3	CASSLWQGGDTQYF	TGTGCCAGCAGCTTATGGCAGGGTGGAGATACGCAGTATTTT
TRBV6-1	15	NA	TRBD1	TRBJ1-1	CASSETHQGDTEAFF	TGTGCCAGCAGTGAAACCCACCAGGGGGACACTGAAGCTTTCTTT
TRBV7-3	17	once	TRBD2	TRBJ2-2	CASSLGRTSGSAGELFF	TGTGCCAGCAGCTTAGGACGGACTAGCGGGAGCGCCGGGGAGCTGTTTTTT
TRBV5-5	15	NA	TRBD1	TRBJ2-7	CASSPLRGGGYEQYF	TGTGCCAGCAGCCCCCTCAGAGGGGGCGGGTACGAGCAGTACTTC
TRBV15	13	NA	NA	TRBJ1-5	CANPPDSNQPQHF	TGTGCCAATCCTCCAGATAGCAATCAGCCCCAGCATTTT
TRBV2	14	NA	TRBD1	TRBJ2-5	CASSDPGGGETQYF	TGTGCCAGCAGCGACCCAGGGGGCGGGGAGACCCAGTACTTC
TRBV9	16	NA	TRBD1	TRBJ1-4	CASSSRGGQGAEKLFF	TGTGCCAGCAGCTCTAGAGGGGGACAGGGGGCTGAAAAACTGTTTTTT
TRBV7-3	15	NA	TRBD1	TRBJ2-5	CASSLGTGGGKTQYF	TGTGCCAGCAGCTTAGGGACAGGGGGTGGGAAGACCCAGTACTTC
TRBV4-1	18	few	TRBD1	TRBJ1-3	CASSQKVDRGHSGNTIYF	TGCGCCAGCAGCCAAAAAGTGGACAGGGGACACTCTGGAAACACCATATATTTT
TRBV6-6	15	NA	TRBD1	TRBJ2-7	CASKAPGTGGDEQYF	TGTGCCAGCAAAGCCCCAGGAACAGGGGGCGACGAGCAGTACTTC